A single sample is the source of the 27 T cell receptor beta chains below, sequenced in a study of cytomegalovirus exposure and HLA in healthy donors. Method: immunoSEQ multiplex PCR; TCRdb's copy keeps in-frame clones and lacks some. The sample has over 85,000 clones, about 93% seen once. Sequencing was performed on PBMCs. These receptors all stem from a woman under 40 in good health and CMV-seropositive.

The gene calls are TRBV19 and TRBJ2-2; weak D call: TRBD2 (6 bases). Germline CDR1 reads LNHDA; CDR2 reads SQIVND (reference sequence). The germline V and J ends were trimmed by 4 bases and 0 bases, with 21 bases remaining between them. The CDR3 is 19 amino acids. The CDR3 region is CASSKPLPGAGSNTGELFF. The CDR3, as DNA: TGTGCCAGTAGTAAGCCCCTGCCCGGCGCGGGATCGAACACCGGGGAGCTGTTTTTT.

This sequence joins TRBV27 and TRBJ1-1, with 7 bases fitting TRBD1. V was pared by 11 bases and J by 6 bases, with 12 bases of the junction left unmatched. The germline V gene encodes CDR1 MNHEY and CDR2 SMNVEV (reference sequence). This CDR3 has 13 residues. The CDR3 region is CAGPGDSEAEAFF. In DNA form, the CDR3 reads TGTGCCGGACCCGGGGACAGCGAGGCTGAAGCTTTCTTT.

This chain links TRBV9 with TRBJ2-1; 11 bases match TRBD2. The germline gives CDR1 SGDLS, CDR2 YYNGEE. V dropped 0 bases and J dropped 7; count of bases not matched to a gene: 3. The CDR3 spans 15 residues. CDR3 bases: TGTGCCAGCAGCGTAGGAGTAGCGGGAGGGAATGAGCAGTTCTTC. This codes for CASSVGVAGGNEQFF.

This rearrangement joins TRBV19 to TRBJ2-7, with D perhaps TRBD1 (5 bases). The CDR3 loop spans 14 amino acids. Between the trimmed V and J ends, which lost 3 bases and 5 bases, there was a span of 14 bases. Per germline, CDR1 LNHDA and CDR2 SQIVND (reference sequence). Here the CDR3 DNA reads TGTGCCAGTAGTATCTTGGGCAGGGTGGACGAGCAGTACTTC. Protein product: CASSILGRVDEQYF.

The chain joins TRBV7-9 to TRBJ2-7; D unresolved. The V gene lost 1 base and the J gene lost 2 bases, with 15 bases spanning the gap. CDR1 SEHNR and CDR2 FQNEAQ come from the germline V gene (reference sequence). The CDR3 has 16 amino acids. The CDR3 region has the DNA TGTGCCAGCAGCTTAGAGTCAGCCGGCGGAACCTACGAGCAGTACTTC. Encoded protein: CASSLESAGGTYEQYF.

The chain joins TRBV19 to TRBJ2-7; TRBD2 aligns across 7 bases. This CDR3 has 14 amino acids. Germline V gene sequence: CDR1 LNHDA, CDR2 SQIVND (reference sequence). Losses at the gene ends were 7 bases for V and 6 bases for J; bases not matched to a gene: 12. This CDR3 is CASTLRAGGSEQYF. The CDR3 bases are TGTGCCAGTACGCTCAGGGCTGGCGGGAGCGAGCAGTACTTC.

The chain employs TRBV6-1 and TRBJ2-7; D may be TRBD2 (5 bases). Germline V gene sequence: CDR1 MNHNS, CDR2 SASEGT. V was pared by 10 bases and J by 3 bases, with 22 bases between. This CDR3 is built from 15 residues. The DNA of the CDR3 is TGTGCCACCCGAGCGGCCCGGGTGCTCGACTACGAGCAGTACTTC. Translating gives CATRAARVLDYEQYF.

This clone was seen once. The chain combines TRBV7-2 with TRBJ2-7, with TRBD1 matching over 9 bases. Germline V gene lookup returns CDR1 SGHTA and CDR2 FQGNSA. This CDR3 contains 15 residues. Germline trimming cut 5 bases from V and 2 bases from J; bases unmatched to any gene: 7. CDR3 amino acids: CASSLPQGAAYEQYF. CDR3 bases: TGTGCCAGCAGCCTTCCACAGGGGGCGGCCTACGAGCAGTACTTC.

This sequence joins TRBV19 and TRBJ2-1, with TRBD2 as a possible D gene (6 bases). Germline V gene data show CDR1 as LNHDA and CDR2 as SQIVND (reference sequence). Trimming cost V 5 bases and J 7 bases, with 15 bases left between them. The CDR3 has 14 amino acids. CDR3 bases: TGTGCCAGTAGTCCCCGGGGAGGCAGGAATGAGCAGTTCTTC. Its protein product is CASSPRGGRNEQFF.

The chain carries TRBV29-1 and TRBJ2-1; no clear D gene. This CDR3 has 13 residues. Trimming removed 3 bases from V and 4 bases from J, with 10 bases in between. Germline CDR1 reads SQVTM; CDR2 reads ANQGSEA. The CDR3 loop is CSVDGVSYNEQFF. In nucleotides, the CDR3 is TGCAGCGTTGACGGAGTTTCGTACAATGAGCAGTTCTTC.

The rearrangement uses TRBV10-3 and TRBJ1-3; possible D gene TRBD1, 6 bases. Trimming took 0 bases from V and 0 from J, leaving 18 bases between them. CDR3 length: 19 amino acids. Looked up from germline, CDR1 is ENHRY and CDR2 is SYGVKD. The CDR3 DNA is TGTGCCATCAGTGAGTCGATGGGGGCAGCAGGCCACTCTGGAAACACCATATATTTT. Residues: CAISESMGAAGHSGNTIYF.

V and J are TRBV28 and TRBJ2-7, with D uncertain. The germline CDR1 and CDR2 sequences are MDHEN and SYDVKM. The CDR3 has 12 amino acids. V was shortened by 5 bases and J by 9 bases, with 14 bases between the two germline ends. The CDR3 sequence: CASSATYRGQYF. CDR3 DNA sequence: TGTGCCAGCAGTGCCACTTATCGAGGGCAGTACTTC.

This sequence joins TRBV7-9 and TRBJ1-5; TRBD1 is a possible D gene (6 bases). The CDR3 loop spans 13 amino acids. The germline gives CDR1 SEHNR, CDR2 FQNEAQ (reference sequence). Trimming cost V 8 bases and J 3 bases, with 11 bases left between them. The CDR3 loop reads CASSRDNNQPQHF. The CDR3, as DNA: TGTGCCAGCTCCCGGGACAACAATCAGCCCCAGCATTTT.

The genes are TRBV28 and TRBJ1-1; D possibly corresponds to TRBD1 (6 bases). The V and J ends lost 6 bases and 2 bases respectively, with 13 bases between them. Germline lookup yields CDR1 MDHEN and CDR2 SYDVKM. The CDR3 runs 14 residues. The CDR3 protein is CASRETGLNTEAFF. The CDR3 nucleotides are TGTGCCAGCAGGGAGACAGGACTTAACACTGAAGCTTTCTTT.

The chain uses TRBV5-1 and TRBJ2-1; 13 bases line up with TRBD2. V gave up 3 bases and J gave up 8 bases; unmatched junction bases: 11. Germline loops: CDR1 SGHRS, CDR2 YFSETQ. The length of the CDR3 is 17 residues. This chain's CDR3 is CASSWTSGSSRSDEQFF. The CDR3 DNA follows: TGCGCCAGCAGCTGGACTAGCGGGAGTTCGAGATCCGATGAGCAGTTCTTC.

The chain uses TRBV5-8 and TRBJ2-4; 13 bases align to TRBD2. The junction had 13 bases not matched to a gene; V was cut back by 4 bases and J by 0 bases. Germline assignment: CDR1 SGHTS and CDR2 YDEGEE. This CDR3 is built from 20 residues. Here the CDR3 reads CASSPRLAGGSGIAKNIQYF. The CDR3 DNA follows: TGTGCCAGCAGCCCTAGACTAGCGGGGGGCAGTGGGATAGCCAAAAACATTCAGTACTTC. Combining the CDR3 with reference TRBV5-8 and TRBJ2-4 gives the whole variable domain EAGVTQSPTHLIKTRGQQATLRCSPISGHTSVYWYQQALGLGLQFLLWYDEGEERNRGNFPPRFSGRQFPNYSSELNVNALELEDSALYLCASSPRLAGGSGIAKNIQYFGAGTRLSVL.

The V gene is TRBV30, the J gene TRBJ2-5; 9 bases are shared with TRBD1. CDR1 and CDR2 from the germline V gene are GTSNPN and SVGIG (reference sequence). J was trimmed by 0 bases and V by 1 base; bases with no gene match: 3. CDR3 size: 15 residues. The CDR3 region has the DNA TGTGCCTGGAGTGACAGGGGGCCCCACCAAGAGACCCAGTACTTC. Protein product: CAWSDRGPHQETQYF.

V usage is TRBV15 and J usage is TRBJ1-5, with D unresolved. Looked up from germline, CDR1 is LNHNV and CDR2 is YYDKDF (reference sequence). The CDR3 runs 18 residues. V was cut by 1 base and J by 1 base, with 17 bases left in between. CDR3 sequence: CATSRVWSTRGSNQPQHF. In DNA, the CDR3 is TGTGCCACCAGCAGAGTATGGAGCACCCGAGGGAGCAATCAGCCCCAGCATTTT.

V usage is TRBV19 and J usage is TRBJ2-1; possibly TRBD2 for D (5 bases). Germline V gives CDR1 LNHDA, CDR2 SQIVND (reference sequence). This CDR3 contains 15 residues. V lost 8 bases, J lost 0 bases, and 14 bases lay in between. The CDR3 sequence is CASVGLGSSYNEQFF. CDR3 DNA sequence: TGTGCCAGTGTCGGACTCGGAAGCTCCTACAATGAGCAGTTCTTC.

This chain joins TRBV7-9 and TRBJ2-5; D might be TRBD1 (6 bases). The V and J ends lost 5 bases and 3 bases respectively, with 16 bases between them. Germline values: CDR1 SEHNR, CDR2 FQNEAQ (reference sequence). This CDR3 is 15 amino acids long. CDR3 protein: CASSPTRTEKETQYF. CDR3 DNA sequence: TGTGCCAGCAGCCCCACCCGGACAGAAAAAGAGACCCAGTACTTC. The entire variable domain, with the rest obtained from reference TRBV7-9 and TRBJ2-5, is as follows: DTGVSQNPRHKITKRGQNVTFRCDPISEHNRLYWYRQTLGQGPEFLTYFQNEAQLEKSRLLSDRFSAERPKGSFSTLEIQRTEQGDSAMYLCASSPTRTEKETQYFGPGTRLLVL.

This chain uses TRBV7-3 with TRBJ2-3; 8 bases agree with TRBD1. Trimming at V came to 5 bases and at J to 4 bases, leaving 2 bases not matched to a gene. Germline lookup yields CDR1 SGHTA and CDR2 FQGTGA. CDR3 length equals 13 residues. CDR3 sequence: CASSQGASDTQYF. The DNA for the CDR3 is TGTGCCAGCAGCCAGGGGGCATCAGATACGCAGTATTTT.

The J gene is TRBJ1-5, the V gene TRBV6-5, with D maybe TRBD1 (6 bases). The germline V gene has CDR1 MNHEY and CDR2 SVGAGI. The CDR3 runs 14 residues. Trimming removed 7 bases at V and 4 bases at J, with 14 bases between. CDR3 amino acids: CASTRTGKNQPQHF. DNA for the CDR3: TGTGCCAGCACCCGAACAGGGAAGAATCAGCCCCAGCATTTT.

This sequence joins TRBV19 and TRBJ2-5, with 7 bases matching TRBD1. Germline lookup yields CDR1 LNHDA and CDR2 SQIVND (reference sequence). The CDR3 sequence is 13 residues long. V lost 3 bases, J lost 3 bases, and 1 base stayed unmatched. CDR3 bases: TGTGCCAGTAGTATCACAGGGGAAGAGACCCAGTACTTC. This translates into CASSITGEETQYF.

This clone has only one observation. The CDR3 nucleotides are TGTGCCAGCAGACCCGGGACAGCTACAACCCACTACAATGAGCAGTTCTTC. Amino acids: CASRPGTATTHYNEQFF. The chain links TRBV28 to TRBJ2-1, with TRBD1 matching over 7 bases. J lost 3 bases, V lost 6 bases, and 14 bases had no gene match. The CDR3 runs to 17 residues. Per the germline V gene, CDR1 is MDHEN and CDR2 is SYDVKM.

The J gene is TRBJ2-3, the V gene TRBV7-9; 10 nucleotides line up with TRBD1. This CDR3 comprises 16 residues. Germline CDR1 reads SEHNR; CDR2 reads FQNEAQ (reference sequence). The trim removed 0 bases at V and 3 bases at J, leaving 3 bases unmatched. The CDR3 coding sequence is TGTGCCAGCAGCTTAGCGGGACAGGGGAGGACAGATACGCAGTATTTT. Its translation is CASSLAGQGRTDTQYF.

For this clone: One end of the junction is discordant with germline, which a read error may explain. The V gene is TRBV5-1, the J gene TRBJ2-3; 8 bases fit TRBD2. This CDR3 has 16 amino acids. Germline CDR1 SGHRS, CDR2 YFSETQ. CDR3 nucleotides: TGCGCCAGCAGCAATAGAAAAACTAGCGGCACAGATACGCAGTTTTTT. As protein: CASSNRKTSGTDTQFF.

The DNA for the CDR3 is TGTGCCAGCAGTTGGACTAGCGGGGGAGCCAAAAACATTCAGTACTTC. It encodes CASSWTSGGAKNIQYF. The chain joins TRBV6-6 to TRBJ2-4, with TRBD2 matching 13 bases. From germline, CDR1 is MNHNY and CDR2 SVGAGI (reference sequence). J was trimmed by 0 bases and V by 4 bases; bases with no gene match: 0. CDR3 length: 16 amino acids.